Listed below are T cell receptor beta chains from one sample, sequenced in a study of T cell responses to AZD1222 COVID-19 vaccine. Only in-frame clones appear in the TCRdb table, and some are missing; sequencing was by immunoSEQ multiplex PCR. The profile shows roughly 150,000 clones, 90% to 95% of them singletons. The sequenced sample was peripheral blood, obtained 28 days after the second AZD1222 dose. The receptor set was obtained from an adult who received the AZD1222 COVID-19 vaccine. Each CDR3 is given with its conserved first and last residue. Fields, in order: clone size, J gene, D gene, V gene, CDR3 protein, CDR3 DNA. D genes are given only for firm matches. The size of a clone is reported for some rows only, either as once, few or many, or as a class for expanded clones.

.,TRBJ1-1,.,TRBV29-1,CSVREGSYTEAFF,TGCAGCGTGAGGGAGGGTTCGTACACTGAAGCTTTCTTT
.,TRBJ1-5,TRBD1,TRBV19,CASSGTAPGGGPQHF,TGTGCCAGTAGCGGGACTGCCCCAGGGGGCGGGCCCCAGCATTTT
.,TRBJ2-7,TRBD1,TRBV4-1,CASSQVGQGGSYEQYF,TGCGCCAGCAGCCAAGTGGGACAGGGAGGCTCCTACGAGCAGTACTTC
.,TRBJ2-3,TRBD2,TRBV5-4,CASSLGLAGGTSTDTQYF,TGTGCCAGCAGCTTGGGTCTAGCGGGGGGGACTAGCACAGATACGCAGTATTTT
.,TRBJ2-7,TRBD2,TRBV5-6,CASSLGLAGGEQYF,TGTGCCAGCAGCCTCGGACTAGCGGGAGGGGAGCAGTACTTC
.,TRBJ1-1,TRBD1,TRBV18,CASSQDRLSTEAFF,TGTGCCAGCTCTCAGGACAGGTTGAGCACTGAAGCTTTCTTT
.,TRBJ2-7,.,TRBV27,CASSLYGGLYEQYF,TGTGCCAGCAGTTTATACGGGGGCCTCTACGAGCAGTACTTC
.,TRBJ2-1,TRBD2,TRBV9,CASSASGGQGDEQFF,TGTGCCAGCAGCGCAAGCGGGGGGCAGGGCGATGAGCAGTTCTTC
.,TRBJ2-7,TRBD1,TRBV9,CASSAGTGLSEQYF,TGTGCCAGCAGCGCCGGGACAGGGTTATCCGAGCAGTACTTC
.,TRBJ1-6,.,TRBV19,CASSIRQGTNSPLHF,TGTGCCAGTAGTATTCGGCAGGGGACGAATTCACCCCTCCACTTT
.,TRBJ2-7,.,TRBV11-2,CASSLSPEEQYF,TGTGCCAGCAGCTTATCCCCAGAAGAGCAGTACTTC
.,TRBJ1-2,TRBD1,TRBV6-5,CASSYRTGTYGYTF,TGTGCCAGCAGCTACCGGACAGGGACTTATGGCTACACCTTC
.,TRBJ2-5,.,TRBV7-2,CASSLMGGAEETQYF,TGTGCCAGCAGCTTAATGGGGGGGGCGGAAGAGACCCAGTACTTC
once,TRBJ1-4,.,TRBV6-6,CASSPHWAQGSREKLFF,TGTGCCAGCAGTCCACACTGGGCACAGGGTTCGCGTGAAAAACTGTTTTTT
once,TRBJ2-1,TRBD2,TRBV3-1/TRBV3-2,CASSQGMASGGATTGEQFF,TGTGCCAGCAGCCAAGGTATGGCCTCGGGGGGGGCCACTACGGGAGAGCAGTTCTTC
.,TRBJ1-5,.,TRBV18,CASSAEGTYSNQPQHF,TGTGCCAGCTCAGCGGAGGGCACTTATAGCAATCAGCCCCAGCATTTT
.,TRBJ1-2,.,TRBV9,CASSVKGGYGYTF,TGTGCCAGCAGCGTAAAGGGAGGCTATGGCTACACCTTC
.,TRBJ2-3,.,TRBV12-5,CASGLVLGLVGDTQYF,TGTGCTAGTGGTTTGGTACTTGGCCTAGTGGGAGATACGCAGTATTTT